Listed below are T cell receptor beta chains from one sample, sequenced in a study of molecular identifiers for immune sequencing clone quantification. TCRdb called the PCR reads again in MiXCR, with one record for every CDR3 protein. The sample includes roughly 320,000 distinct CDR3 sequences, about 21% of them seen just once. The sample taken for sequencing was naive CD8+ T cells from blood, with Jurkat cell RNA spiked in. These receptors all stem from a human donor in good health. Some libraries in this study had Jurkat cell RNA spiked in. The CDR3 runs from the conserved cysteine through the conserved F or W. A D gene is named only where the DNA matches it firmly. Clone size is given for some rows only: seen once, a few or many times, or a class if the clone is expanded.

TRBJ2-1	TRBD2	.	TRBV2	CASTPGLAFNEQFF	TGTGCCAGCACTCCGGGACTAGCGTTTAATGAGCAGTTCTTC
TRBJ1-4	.	many	TRBV5-1	CASSLDLDGRMEEKLFF	TGCGCCAGCAGCTTGGATTTGGACGGGCGGATGGAAGAAAAACTGTTTTTT
TRBJ2-3	.	.	TRBV12-3/TRBV12-4	CASSFAGPALDTQYF	TGTGCCAGCAGTTTTGCGGGACCTGCCCTAGATACGCAGTATTTT
TRBJ1-4	.	.	TRBV20-1	CSVLQGEASQLFF	TGCAGTGTGTTGCAGGGTGAGGCGAGTCAACTGTTTTTT
TRBJ2-3	.	many	TRBV12-3/TRBV12-4	CASSPTGRRTDTQYF	TGTGCCAGCAGTCCCACCGGTAGGCGCACAGATACGCAGTATTTT
TRBJ2-3	TRBD2	many	TRBV7-9	CASSLEASGNTDTQYF	TGTGCCAGCAGCTTAGAGGCTAGCGGGAACACAGATACGCAGTATTTT
TRBJ1-5	.	many	TRBV12-3/TRBV12-4	CASSSTDQPQHF	TGTGCCAGCAGTTCGACGGACCAGCCCCAGCATTTT
TRBJ2-7	.	many	TRBV6-6	CASSSDEQYF	TGTGCCAGCAGTTCCGACGAGCAGTACTTC
TRBJ1-1	.	.	TRBV28	CASTSPGVNTEAFF	TGTGCCAGCACCTCCCCAGGGGTGAACACTGAAGCTTTCTTT
TRBJ2-2	.	many	TRBV6-5	CASSYSPDSTGELFF	TGTGCCAGCAGTTACTCCCCGGACTCTACCGGGGAGCTGTTTTTT
TRBJ2-2	.	many	TRBV15	CATSREQGPNTGELFF	TGTGCCACCAGCAGAGAACAGGGTCCGAACACCGGGGAGCTGTTTTTT
TRBJ1-5	.	many	TRBV7-9	CASSLYGDSNQPQHF	TGTGCCAGCAGCTTATATGGAGATAGCAATCAGCCCCAGCATTTT
TRBJ1-6	TRBD1	many	TRBV4-3	CASSPDRGRKDSPLHF	TGCGCCAGCAGCCCGGACAGGGGGCGCAAAGATTCACCCCTCCACTTT
TRBJ2-6	TRBD2	many	TRBV5-1	CASSTPGLAVTGANVLTF	TGCGCCAGCAGCACACCGGGACTAGCGGTTACCGGGGCCAACGTCCTGACTTTC
TRBJ2-1	.	many	TRBV25-1	CASSDNPFSYNEQFF	TGTGCCAGCAGCGACAATCCCTTTTCCTACAATGAGCAGTTCTTC
TRBJ2-7	TRBD2	many	TRBV6-6	CASSYSVSGNEQYF	TGTGCCAGCAGTTACTCAGTTAGCGGGAATGAGCAGTACTTC
TRBJ2-7	TRBD2	many	TRBV28	CASSKALAGDSSEQYF	TGTGCCAGCAGCAAAGCCCTAGCGGGAGATTCTAGCGAGCAGTACTTC
TRBJ2-3	TRBD2	many	TRBV5-5	CASSPSFGGRTADTQYF	TGTGCCAGCAGCCCCTCTTTTGGCGGGAGGACCGCAGATACGCAGTATTTT
TRBJ2-1	.	.	TRBV20-1	CSASIVWGNDEQFF	TGCAGTGCTAGTATTGTATGGGGGAACGATGAGCAGTTCTTC
TRBJ1-4	.	many	TRBV20-1	CSARDTFREAPNEKLFF	TGCAGTGCTAGAGACACCTTCAGGGAAGCGCCTAATGAAAAACTGTTTTTT
TRBJ2-7	.	many	TRBV7-3	CASSLTGSSYEQYF	TGTGCCAGCAGCTTAACGGGAAGCTCCTACGAGCAGTACTTC
TRBJ1-2	.	.	TRBV19	CASSFSPDGHTF	TGTGCCAGTAGTTTTAGTCCGGATGGCCACACCTTC
TRBJ2-3	TRBD1	many	TRBV12-3/TRBV12-4	CASRGQGSTDTQYF	TGTGCCAGCAGGGGACAGGGGAGCACAGATACGCAGTATTTT
TRBJ1-2	.	many	TRBV20-1	CSARNEYGYTF	TGCAGTGCTAGGAATGAGTATGGCTACACCTTC
TRBJ1-1	.	.	TRBV27	CASSLYGGLNTEASF	TGTGCCAGCAGTTTATATGGGGGCCTGAACACTGAAGCTTCCTTT
TRBJ1-2	.	many	TRBV5-4	CASSLISGESGYTF	TGTGCCAGCAGCTTGATTTCAGGGGAGAGCGGCTACACCTTC
TRBJ2-3	.	.	TRBV20-1	CSARRDGAVAAWDTQYF	TGCAGTGCTAGAAGGGACGGGGCGGTGGCGGCCTGGGATACGCAGTATTTT
TRBJ2-7	.	few	TRBV6-2/TRBV6-3	CASSATSRSSYEQYF	TGTGCCAGCAGTGCGACTAGTCGGTCCTCCTACGAGCAGTACTTC
TRBJ1-1	.	many	TRBV25-1	CASSDAGGVTEAFF	TGTGCCAGCAGTGATGCTGGAGGGGTCACTGAAGCTTTCTTT
TRBJ1-1	.	many	TRBV30	CACLQAMNTEAFF	TGTGCCTGTTTACAGGCCATGAACACTGAAGCTTTCTTT
TRBJ2-6	.	.	TRBV4-1	CASSGGTQMGANVLTF	TGCGCCAGCAGTGGAGGTACCCAGATGGGGGCCAACGTCCTGACTTTC
TRBJ1-6	.	.	TRBV6-2/TRBV6-3	CASSPPLMTAHSPLHF	TGTGCCAGCAGCCCTCCGCTCATGACAGCTCATTCACCCCTCCACTTT
TRBJ2-3	TRBD2	many	TRBV29-1	CSVDGGVADTQYF	TGCAGCGTTGACGGGGGGGTAGCAGATACGCAGTATTTT
TRBJ1-5	.	many	TRBV2	CASSDPQSDYSNQPQHF	TGTGCCAGCAGTGACCCCCAGAGTGATTATAGCAATCAGCCCCAGCATTTT
TRBJ1-1	.	few	TRBV4-3	CASSQVRGSEAFF	TGCGCCAGCAGCCAAGTGAGAGGTTCTGAAGCTTTCTTT